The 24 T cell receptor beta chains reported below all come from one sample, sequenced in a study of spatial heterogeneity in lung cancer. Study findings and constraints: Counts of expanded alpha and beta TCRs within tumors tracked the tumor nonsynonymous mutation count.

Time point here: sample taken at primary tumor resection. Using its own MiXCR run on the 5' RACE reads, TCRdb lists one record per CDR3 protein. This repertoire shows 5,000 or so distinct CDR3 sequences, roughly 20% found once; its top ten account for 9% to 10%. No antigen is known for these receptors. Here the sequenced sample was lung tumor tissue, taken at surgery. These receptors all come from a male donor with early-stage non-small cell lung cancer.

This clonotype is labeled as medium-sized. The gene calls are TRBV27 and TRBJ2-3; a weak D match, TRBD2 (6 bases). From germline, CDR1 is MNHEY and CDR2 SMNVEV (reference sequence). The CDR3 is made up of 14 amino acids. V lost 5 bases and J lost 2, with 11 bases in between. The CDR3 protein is CASSDGGFTDTQYF. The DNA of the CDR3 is TGTGCCAGCAGTGACGGGGGATTCACAGATACGCAGTATTTT.

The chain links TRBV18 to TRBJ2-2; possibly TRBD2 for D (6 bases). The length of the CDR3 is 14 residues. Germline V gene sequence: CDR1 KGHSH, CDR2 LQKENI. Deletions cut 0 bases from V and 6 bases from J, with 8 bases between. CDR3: CASSPPGGSGELFF. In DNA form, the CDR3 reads TGTGCCAGCTCACCACCTGGAGGGTCCGGGGAGCTGTTTTTT.

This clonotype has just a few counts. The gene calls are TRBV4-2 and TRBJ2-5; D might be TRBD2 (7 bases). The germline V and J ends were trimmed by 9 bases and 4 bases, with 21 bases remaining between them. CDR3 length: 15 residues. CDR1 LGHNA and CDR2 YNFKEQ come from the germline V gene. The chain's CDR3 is CASSQGGEEVETQYF. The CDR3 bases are TGTGCCAGTTCCCAAGGGGGGGAGGAGGTAGAGACCCAGTACTTC.

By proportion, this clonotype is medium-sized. In DNA form, the CDR3 reads TGTGCCAGCAGTAGGGGGTGGAGCACTGAAGCTTTCTTT. Its translation: CASSRGWSTEAFF. The gene calls are TRBV5-4 and TRBJ1-1; D is possibly TRBD1 (6 bases). The CDR3 runs to 13 residues. V shed 5 bases and J shed 4 bases, with 12 bases lying between them. The germline V gene encodes CDR1 SGHNT and CDR2 YYREEE (reference sequence). The entire variable domain, with the rest obtained from reference TRBV5-4 and TRBJ1-1, is as follows: ETGVTQSPTHLIKTRGQQVTLRCSSQSGHNTVSWYQQALGQGPQFIFQYYREEENGRGNFPPRFSGLQFPNYSSELNVNALELDDSALYLCASSRGWSTEAFFGQGTRLTVV.

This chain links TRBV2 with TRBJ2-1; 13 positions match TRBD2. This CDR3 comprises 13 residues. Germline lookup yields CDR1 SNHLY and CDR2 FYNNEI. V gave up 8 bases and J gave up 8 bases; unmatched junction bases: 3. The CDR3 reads CASGTSGKDEQFF. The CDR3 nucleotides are TGTGCCAGCGGGACTAGCGGGAAGGATGAGCAGTTCTTC.

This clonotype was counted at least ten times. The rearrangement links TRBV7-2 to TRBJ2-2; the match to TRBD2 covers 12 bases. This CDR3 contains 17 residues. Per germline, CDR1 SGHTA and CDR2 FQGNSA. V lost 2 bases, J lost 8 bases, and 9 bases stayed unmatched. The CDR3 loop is CASSLPASGRAEGELFF. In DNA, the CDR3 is TGTGCCAGCAGCTTACCCGCTAGCGGGAGGGCCGAGGGGGAGCTGTTTTTT.

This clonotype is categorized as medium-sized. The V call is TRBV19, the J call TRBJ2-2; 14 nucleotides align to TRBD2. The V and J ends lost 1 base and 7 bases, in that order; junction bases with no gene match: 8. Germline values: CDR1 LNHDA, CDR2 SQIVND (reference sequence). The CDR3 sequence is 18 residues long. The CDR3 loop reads CASSIVGLAGGRGGELFF. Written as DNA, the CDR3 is TGTGCCAGTAGTATAGTAGGACTAGCGGGAGGTCGAGGCGGGGAGCTGTTTTTT.

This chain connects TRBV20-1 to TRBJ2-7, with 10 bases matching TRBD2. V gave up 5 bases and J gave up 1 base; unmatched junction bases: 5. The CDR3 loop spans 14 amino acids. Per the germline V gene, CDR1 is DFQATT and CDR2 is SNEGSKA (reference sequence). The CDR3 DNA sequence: TGCAGTGCTCGGAGCGGGAGGGGTTCCTACGAGCAGTACTTC. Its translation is CSARSGRGSYEQYF.

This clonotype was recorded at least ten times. Here the CDR3 reads CASSLAFGETQYF. In nucleotides, the CDR3 is TGTGCCAGCAGCTTAGCTTTTGGAGAGACCCAGTACTTC. The genes are TRBV7-8 and TRBJ2-5; D call uncertain. CDR3 length: 13 residues. Trimming stripped 0 bases from V and 4 bases from J, with 6 bases between. The V gene's germline CDR1 is SGHVS and CDR2 FQNEAQ.

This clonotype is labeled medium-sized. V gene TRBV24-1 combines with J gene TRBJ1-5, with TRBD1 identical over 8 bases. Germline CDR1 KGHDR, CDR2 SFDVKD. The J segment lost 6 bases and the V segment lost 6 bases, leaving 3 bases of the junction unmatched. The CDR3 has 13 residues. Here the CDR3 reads CATSSTGAQPQHF. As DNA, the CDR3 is TGTGCCACCAGTTCGACAGGGGCTCAGCCCCAGCATTTT.

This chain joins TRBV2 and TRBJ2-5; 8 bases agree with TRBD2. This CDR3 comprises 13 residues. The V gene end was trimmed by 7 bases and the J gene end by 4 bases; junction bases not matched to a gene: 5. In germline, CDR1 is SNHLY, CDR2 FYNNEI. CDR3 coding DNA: TGTGCCAGCACCCTTGGACTAGCAGAGACCCAGTACTTC. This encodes CASTLGLAETQYF.

CDR3 DNA: TGCAGTGCTAGAATTCCAACTAATGAAAAACTGTTTTTT. It encodes CSARIPTNEKLFF. This chain uses TRBV20-1 with TRBJ1-4; D ambiguous. CDR1 and CDR2 (germline): DFQATT, SNEGSKA (reference sequence). Deletions cut 2 bases from V and 0 bases from J, with 4 bases between. This CDR3 contains 13 residues.

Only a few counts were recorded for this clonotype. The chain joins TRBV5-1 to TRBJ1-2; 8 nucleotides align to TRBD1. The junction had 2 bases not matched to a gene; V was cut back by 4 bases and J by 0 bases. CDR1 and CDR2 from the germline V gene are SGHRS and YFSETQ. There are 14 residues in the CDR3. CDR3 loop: CASSPQGANYGYTF. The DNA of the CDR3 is TGCGCCAGCAGCCCACAGGGGGCTAACTATGGCTACACCTTC.

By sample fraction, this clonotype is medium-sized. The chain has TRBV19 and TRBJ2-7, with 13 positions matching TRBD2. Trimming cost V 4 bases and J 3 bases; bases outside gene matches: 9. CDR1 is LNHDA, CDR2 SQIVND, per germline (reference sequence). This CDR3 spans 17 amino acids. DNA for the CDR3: TGTGCCAGTAGTACAAGGACTAGCGGGAGCTGGAACTACGAGCAGTACTTC. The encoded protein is CASSTRTSGSWNYEQYF.

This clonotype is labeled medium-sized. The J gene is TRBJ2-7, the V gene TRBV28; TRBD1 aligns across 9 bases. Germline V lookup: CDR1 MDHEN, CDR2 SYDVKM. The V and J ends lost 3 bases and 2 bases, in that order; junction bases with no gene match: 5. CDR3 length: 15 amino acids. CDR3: CASSFWDRVPYEQYF. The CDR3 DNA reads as TGTGCCAGCAGTTTTTGGGACAGGGTCCCCTACGAGCAGTACTTC.

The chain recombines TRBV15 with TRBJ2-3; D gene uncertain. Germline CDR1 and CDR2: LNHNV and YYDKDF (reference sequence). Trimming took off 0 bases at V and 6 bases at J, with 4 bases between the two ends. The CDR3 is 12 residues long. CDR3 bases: TGTGCCACCAGCAGAGATCTGGATACGCAGTATTTT. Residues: CATSRDLDTQYF.

The CDR3 region has the DNA TGCGCCAGCACCCCAAGGGGGGCTGGGGCCAACGTCCTGACTTTC. It yields the protein CASTPRGAGANVLTF. The chain has TRBV23-1 and TRBJ2-6; perhaps D is TRBD1 or TRBD2 (6 bases each). TRBV23-1 is an ORF; its function is uncertain. Trimming cost V 7 bases and J 2 bases, with 12 bases left between them. The CDR3 contains 15 residues.

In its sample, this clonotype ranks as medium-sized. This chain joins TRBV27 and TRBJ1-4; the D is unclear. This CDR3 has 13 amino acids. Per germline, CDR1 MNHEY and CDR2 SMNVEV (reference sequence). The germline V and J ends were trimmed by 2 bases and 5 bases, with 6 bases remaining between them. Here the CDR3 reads CASSLGRNEKLFF. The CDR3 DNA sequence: TGTGCCAGCAGTTTAGGCAGAAATGAAAAACTGTTTTTT.

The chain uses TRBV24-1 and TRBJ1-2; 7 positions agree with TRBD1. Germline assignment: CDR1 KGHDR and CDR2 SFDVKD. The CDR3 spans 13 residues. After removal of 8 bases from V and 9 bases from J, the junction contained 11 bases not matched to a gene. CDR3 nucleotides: TGTGCCACCAAGGGCGACAGGGAAGGCCGCTACACCTTC. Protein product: CATKGDREGRYTF.

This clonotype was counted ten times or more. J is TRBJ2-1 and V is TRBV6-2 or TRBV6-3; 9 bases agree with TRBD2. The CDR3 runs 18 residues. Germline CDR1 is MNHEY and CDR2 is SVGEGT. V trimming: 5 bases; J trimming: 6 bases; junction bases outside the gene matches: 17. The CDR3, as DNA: TGTGCCAGCAGTGCCCCGGCGATCGGGACTAGCTGGGTCAATGAGCAGTTCTTC. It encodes CASSAPAIGTSWVNEQFF.

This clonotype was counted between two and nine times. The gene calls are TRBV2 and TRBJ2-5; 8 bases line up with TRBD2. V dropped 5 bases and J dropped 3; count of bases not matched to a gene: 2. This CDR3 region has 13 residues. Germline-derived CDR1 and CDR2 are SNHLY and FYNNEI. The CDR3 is CASSQLAEETQYF. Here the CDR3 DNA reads TGTGCCAGCAGTCAACTAGCGGAAGAGACCCAGTACTTC.

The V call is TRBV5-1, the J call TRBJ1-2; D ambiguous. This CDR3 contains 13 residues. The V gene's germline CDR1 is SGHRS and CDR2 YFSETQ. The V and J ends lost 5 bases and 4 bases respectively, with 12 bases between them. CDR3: CASSLDRFYGYTF. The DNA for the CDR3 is TGCGCCAGCAGTCTGGACCGATTCTATGGCTACACCTTC.

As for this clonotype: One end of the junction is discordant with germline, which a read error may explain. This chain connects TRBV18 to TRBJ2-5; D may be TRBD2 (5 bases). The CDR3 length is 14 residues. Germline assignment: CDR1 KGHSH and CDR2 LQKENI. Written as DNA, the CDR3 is TGTGCCGGCTCACCACGGGAAGGCGCAGAGACCCAGTACTTC. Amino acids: CAGSPREGAETQYF. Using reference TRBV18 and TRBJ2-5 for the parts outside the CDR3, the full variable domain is NAGVMQNPRHLVRRRGQEARLRCSPMKGHSHVYWYRQLPEEGLKFMVYLQKENIIDESGMPKERFSAEFPKEGPSILRIQQVVRGDSAAYFCAGSPREGAETQYFGPGTRLLVL.

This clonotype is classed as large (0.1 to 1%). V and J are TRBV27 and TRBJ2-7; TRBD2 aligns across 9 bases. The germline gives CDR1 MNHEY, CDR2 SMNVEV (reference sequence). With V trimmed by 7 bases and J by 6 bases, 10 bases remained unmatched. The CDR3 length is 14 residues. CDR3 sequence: CASTLGASGTEQYF. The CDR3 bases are TGTGCCAGCACCCTGGGGGCTAGCGGGACCGAGCAGTACTTC.